Listed here are 19 T cell receptor beta chains from one sample, sequenced in a study of T cells of healthy individuals. Each CDR3 protein gets one entry after TCRdb re-called the 5' RACE reads with MiXCR. The sample records fewer than 70,000 distinct CDR3 sequences, over 12% being singletons. Source of these receptors: a human donor in good health.

The J gene is TRBJ1-1, the V gene TRBV20-1; D is uncertain. Germline V CDR1 and CDR2: DFQATT, SNEGSKA (reference sequence). Trimming took off 2 bases at V and 5 bases at J, with 21 bases between the two ends. This CDR3 is built from 16 residues. As DNA, the CDR3 is TGCAGTGCTAGATCCCCCTTTAAATACCCCGGGACTGAAGCTTTCTTT. Amino acid sequence: CSARSPFKYPGTEAFF.

This clonotype was detected ten times or more. The rearrangement uses TRBV19 and TRBJ1-1; 10 positions match TRBD1. J was trimmed by 5 bases and V by 7 bases; bases with no gene match: 13. The CDR3 runs 16 residues. The germline V gene encodes CDR1 LNHDA and CDR2 SQIVND (reference sequence). In nucleotides, the CDR3 is TGTGCCAGTATTCCACGGGGACAGGGGCTGGGGACTGAAGCTTTCTTT. Protein sequence: CASIPRGQGLGTEAFF. Full variable domain (outside the CDR3, taken from reference TRBV19 and TRBJ1-1): DGGITQSPKYLFRKEGQNVTLSCEQNLNHDAMYWYRQDPGQGLRLIYYSQIVNDFQKGDIAEGYSVSREKKESFPLTVTSAQKNPTAFYLCASIPRGQGLGTEAFFGQGTRLTVV.

The chain is built from TRBV4-3 and TRBJ1-1; D is unclear. Germline lookup yields CDR1 LGHNA and CDR2 YSLEER. The CDR3 has 14 amino acids. V gave up 0 bases and J gave up 3 bases, with 8 bases separating them. The CDR3 DNA sequence: TGCGCCAGCAGCCAAGAAGTCAGCTACACTGAAGCTTTCTTT. As protein: CASSQEVSYTEAFF.

This clonotype came up many times. The chain has TRBV5-1 and TRBJ1-3; D remains unclear. Trimming stripped 4 bases from V and 6 bases from J, with 14 bases between. Germline-derived CDR1 and CDR2 are SGHRS and YFSETQ. CDR3 size: 14 residues. The CDR3 spells CASSPRGASNTIYF. CDR3 bases: TGCGCCAGCAGCCCTCGTGGAGCTTCAAACACCATATATTTT.

J is TRBJ1-6 and V is TRBV5-5, with 9 bases matching TRBD1. Germline-derived CDR1 and CDR2 are SGHKS and YYEKEE (reference sequence). The CDR3 has 15 residues. Trimming took 5 bases from V and 10 from J; bases not matched to a gene: 10. This CDR3 reads CASRTPTGGRSPLHF. The DNA of the CDR3 is TGTGCCAGCAGGACCCCGACAGGGGGGCGATCACCCCTCCACTTT.

In its sample, this clonotype was seen a few times. The V call is TRBV19, the J call TRBJ1-4; D remains ambiguous. The CDR3 is 17 residues long. CDR1 is LNHDA, CDR2 SQIVND, per germline (reference sequence). Trimming stripped 3 bases from V and 6 bases from J, with 20 bases between. CDR3 region: CASSMLDTITLDEKLFF. The DNA of the CDR3 is TGTGCCAGTAGTATGCTGGATACGATAACCCTGGATGAAAAACTGTTTTTT. The entire variable domain, with the rest obtained from reference TRBV19 and TRBJ1-4, is as follows: DGGITQSPKYLFRKEGQNVTLSCEQNLNHDAMYWYRQDPGQGLRLIYYSQIVNDFQKGDIAEGYSVSREKKESFPLTVTSAQKNPTAFYLCASSMLDTITLDEKLFFGSGTQLSVL.

This clonotype was seen a handful of times. V and J are TRBV7-8 and TRBJ2-1, with D possibly TRBD2 on 6 matching bases. The CDR3 has 16 amino acids. The germline gives CDR1 SGHVS, CDR2 FQNEAQ. Trimming took 5 bases from V and 5 from J, leaving 19 bases between them. CDR3 nucleotide sequence: TGTGCCAGCAGCCAGAAGGAGGACTATGGGAACAATGAGCAGTTCTTC. Protein: CASSQKEDYGNNEQFF. The variable domain in full, completed from reference TRBV7-8 and TRBJ2-1, reads GAGVSQSPRYKVAKRGQDVALRCDPISGHVSLFWYQQALGQGPEFLTYFQNEAQLDKSGLPSDRFFAERPEGSVSTLKIQRTQQEDSAVYLCASSQKEDYGNNEQFFGPGTRLTVL.

About this clonotype itself: A much larger clone is a single base away; this may be a read error. The chain employs TRBV6-2 or TRBV6-3 and TRBJ2-3, with 9 bases matching TRBD2. This CDR3 spans 14 amino acids. The V and J ends lost 11 bases and 4 bases, in that order; junction bases with no gene match: 10. Germline V gives CDR1 MNHEY, CDR2 SVGEGT. The CDR3 protein is CAGKRAGGADTQYF. The CDR3 DNA follows: TGTGCCGGCAAAAGAGCGGGAGGAGCAGATACGCAGTATTTT.

The chain joins TRBV2 to TRBJ1-5; no definite D call. Trimming shortened V by 2 bases and J by 3 bases, and 8 bases separated the two germline ends. The germline gives CDR1 SNHLY, CDR2 FYNNEI. The CDR3 is 14 amino acids. The CDR3 spells CASSEMGNNQPQHF. The CDR3, as DNA: TGTGCCAGCAGTGAAATGGGGAACAATCAGCCCCAGCATTTT.

This clonotype has more than one count but fewer than ten. This chain links TRBV29-1 with TRBJ2-7; D ambiguous. V was clipped by 4 bases and J by 0 bases, with 13 bases between them. Germline values: CDR1 SQVTM, CDR2 ANQGSEA. The CDR3 is 14 amino acids. CDR3 in amino acids: CSVGKGTNSYEQYF. Written as DNA, the CDR3 is TGCAGCGTTGGAAAGGGTACCAACTCCTACGAGCAGTACTTC.

This clonotype was seen at least ten times. The chain has TRBV7-2 and TRBJ2-3, with 8 bases matching TRBD2. CDR3 length: 15 amino acids. V lost 5 bases and J lost 1; bases outside the gene matches: 5. CDR1 and CDR2 from the germline V gene are SGHTA and FQGNSA. In DNA form, the CDR3 reads TGTGCCAGCAGCGCTATGCGGGGGGGCACAGATACGCAGTATTTT. Translation: CASSAMRGGTDTQYF.

This clonotype was found a few times. The V and J genes are TRBV6-1 and TRBJ2-7; D remains unclear. Germline values: CDR1 MNHNS, CDR2 SASEGT. Trimming removed 5 bases at V and 2 bases at J, with 10 bases between. This CDR3 spans 13 amino acids. The CDR3 sequence: CASSTDRTYEQYF. CDR3 bases: TGTGCCAGCAGTACTGACCGGACCTACGAGCAGTACTTC.

V is TRBV6-2 or TRBV6-3 and J is TRBJ2-2; no clear D. The CDR3 runs to 11 residues. CDR1 and CDR2 (germline): MNHEY, SVGEGT. Trimming cost V 6 bases and J 7 bases, with 6 bases left between them. CDR3: CASSPHGELFF. The CDR3 coding sequence is TGTGCCAGCAGCCCCCACGGGGAGCTGTTTTTT.

The chain recombines TRBV7-2 with TRBJ2-7; 13 bases agree with TRBD2. There are 14 residues in the CDR3. CDR1 is SGHTA and CDR2 is FQGNSA in the germline V gene. V trimming: 6 bases; J trimming: 7 bases; junction bases outside the gene matches: 6. The CDR3 DNA reads TGTGCCAGCAGGAGGACTAGCGGGGGTTTGGAGCAGTACTTC. Translation gives CASRRTSGGLEQYF.

This clonotype was recorded at least ten times. The V gene is TRBV7-8, the J gene TRBJ2-5, with D possibly TRBD1 on 6 matching bases. Germline CDR1 reads SGHVS; CDR2 reads FQNEAQ. The V and J ends lost 4 bases and 0 bases respectively, with 24 bases between them. This CDR3 contains 19 residues. The CDR3 DNA reads TGTGCCAGCAGCTCCACCCAGGGGCCAGGGCGAATGTACCAAGAGACCCAGTACTTC. Its translation is CASSSTQGPGRMYQETQYF.

The chain combines TRBV20-1 with TRBJ1-1, with a weak D call TRBD1 (5 bases). From germline, CDR1 is DFQATT and CDR2 SNEGSKA (reference sequence). Trimming removed 6 bases from V and 0 bases from J, with 11 bases in between. The CDR3 is 13 residues long. The CDR3 loop is CSAPRQLNTEAFF. The CDR3 DNA reads TGCAGTGCCCCTCGACAGCTGAACACTGAAGCTTTCTTT.

The V and J genes are TRBV4-2 and TRBJ2-1; 9 bases match TRBD2. This CDR3 region has 14 residues. V dropped 5 bases and J dropped 6; count of bases not matched to a gene: 5. Germline CDR1 and CDR2: LGHNA and YNFKEQ. CDR3 sequence: CASSASGLANEQFF. CDR3 nucleotides: TGTGCCAGCAGCGCCTCGGGACTAGCCAATGAGCAGTTCTTC.

The rearrangement uses TRBV5-1 and TRBJ2-3; the D is unclear. The V end was cut by 0 bases, the J end by 2 bases, with 10 bases between. The CDR3 has 15 amino acids. Germline V gene sequence: CDR1 SGHRS, CDR2 YFSETQ. CDR3 DNA sequence: TGCGCCAGCAGCTTGGACAGACCGGACACAGATACGCAGTATTTT. It encodes CASSLDRPDTDTQYF.

This clonotype showed up just a few times. The gene calls are TRBV12-3 or TRBV12-4 and TRBJ2-3, with D maybe TRBD2 (5 bases). Deletions cut 3 bases from V and 6 bases from J, with 16 bases between. This CDR3 spans 15 amino acids. CDR3: CASSFDSDLRDTQYF. The CDR3 DNA reads TGTGCCAGCAGTTTTGATAGCGACCTGCGTGATACGCAGTATTTT.